Reported below is one TCR beta chain. Its antigen is unknown. The TRB libraries of cDNA were built by UMI-labeled 5' RACE. TCRdb reanalyzed the 5' RACE reads and collapses them to one entry per CDR3 protein, without DNA. This table lists 45,000 to 75,000 distinct CDR3 sequences. The data belong to a study of CXCR3-negative and CXCR3-positive naive CD8 T cells. About the study: Each library gave roughly 1.4 +/- 0.3 million of about 150 million TRB reads.

The length of the CDR3 is 14 residues. Germline CDR1 reads SQVTM; CDR2 reads ANQGSEA. Study results and caveats: CXCR3-positive naive cells carried more hydrophobic TRB CDR3s than CXCR3-negative ones. Because surface CD5 did not distinguish the naive subsets, TCR strength was inferred from TRB CDR3 properties. The majority of assays used fresh PBMCs, and CXCR3 expression partially decreased after cryopreservation.

The clonotype was recovered from a human donor in good health. Some clones in this sample may be carry-over from other donors' samples. The V call is TRBV29-1, the J call TRBJ2-5; TCRdb lists TRBD1, though no DNA is available to test this call. Sequencing was done on a sample of naive CXCR3- CD8+ T cells from blood. Subset noted: CD45RO-CCR7+CD27+CD95- naive CD8+ T cells lacking CXCR3 (TNR3-). CDR3 sequence: CSVEITGAQETQYF.